This T cell receptor (beta chain) was observed in a study of blood T cell dynamics during melanoma immunotherapy. Study in general: Standard first-line treatment here was pembrolizumab or nivolumab plus ipilimumab in metastatic melanoma.

The time point: pre-treatment baseline. Blood was drawn before treatment and at week 3 after checkpoint blockade. No patient had earlier systemic cancer treatment, concurrent immunosuppressants, or another active cancer. Per the germline V gene, CDR1 is LGHNA and CDR2 is YSLEER. The V segment lost 1 base and the J segment 1 base; nucleotides outside the gene matches: 2. CDR3 length: 16 residues. Each bulk PBMC sample had 300 to 350 ng DNA loaded. Clones were read by immunoSEQ multiplex PCR, and TCRdb kept only the in-frame ones, dropping some. The sample contains around 5,000 clones, around 87% of which appear only once.

The receptor was derived from a human donor with melanoma. This material consisted of blood, taken from a patient treated with checkpoint blockade. The chain has TRBV4-3 and TRBJ2-7, with 12 bases fitting TRBD2. The CDR3 sequence: CASSQGTSGNSYEQYF. CDR3 in DNA: TGCGCCAGCAGCCAAGGGACTAGCGGGAATTCCTACGAGCAGTACTTC.